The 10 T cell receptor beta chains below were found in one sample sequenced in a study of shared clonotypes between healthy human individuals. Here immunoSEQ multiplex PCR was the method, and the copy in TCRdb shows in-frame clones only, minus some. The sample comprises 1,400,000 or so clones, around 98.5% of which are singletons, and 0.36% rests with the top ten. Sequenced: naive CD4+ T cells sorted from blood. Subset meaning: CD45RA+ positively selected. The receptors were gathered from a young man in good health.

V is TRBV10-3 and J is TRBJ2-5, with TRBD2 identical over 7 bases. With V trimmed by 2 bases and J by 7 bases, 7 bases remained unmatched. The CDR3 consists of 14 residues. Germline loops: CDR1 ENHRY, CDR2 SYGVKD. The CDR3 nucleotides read TGTGCCATCAGTGAGCGTAGGGAGGGTACGACCCAGTACTTC. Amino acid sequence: CAISERREGTTQYF.

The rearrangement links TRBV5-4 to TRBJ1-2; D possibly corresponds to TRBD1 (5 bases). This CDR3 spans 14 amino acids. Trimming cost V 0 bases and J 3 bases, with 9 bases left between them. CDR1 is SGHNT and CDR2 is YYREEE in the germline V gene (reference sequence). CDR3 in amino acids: CASSLGQGDYGYTF. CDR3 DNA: TGTGCCAGCAGCTTGGGCCAGGGTGACTATGGCTACACCTTC.

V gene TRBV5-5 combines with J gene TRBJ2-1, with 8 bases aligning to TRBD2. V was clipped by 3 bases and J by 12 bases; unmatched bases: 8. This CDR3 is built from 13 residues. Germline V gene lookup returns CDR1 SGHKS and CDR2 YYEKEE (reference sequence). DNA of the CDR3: TGTGCCAGCAGCTGGGACGGGAGCGGGGGGCAGTTCTTC. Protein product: CASSWDGSGGQFF.

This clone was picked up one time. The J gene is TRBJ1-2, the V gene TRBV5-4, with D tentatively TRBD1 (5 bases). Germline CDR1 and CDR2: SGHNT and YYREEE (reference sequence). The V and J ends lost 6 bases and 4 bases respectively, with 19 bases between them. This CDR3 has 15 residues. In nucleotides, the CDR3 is TGTGCCAGCACCTATATGGGTGGGGGTAGCTATGGCTACACCTTC. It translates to CASTYMGGGSYGYTF.

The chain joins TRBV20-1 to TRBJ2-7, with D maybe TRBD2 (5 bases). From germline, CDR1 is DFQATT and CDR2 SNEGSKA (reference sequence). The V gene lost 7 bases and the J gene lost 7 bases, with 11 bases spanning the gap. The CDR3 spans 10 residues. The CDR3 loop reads CSVPTGEQYF. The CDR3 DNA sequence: TGCAGTGTTCCTACGGGGGAGCAGTACTTC.

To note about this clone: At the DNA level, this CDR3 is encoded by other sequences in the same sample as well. Here the CDR3 reads CASSFLAGTSTDTQYF. Here the CDR3 DNA reads TGCGCCAGCAGCTTCTTAGCGGGAACTAGCACAGATACGCAGTATTTT. The J gene is TRBJ2-3, the V gene TRBV5-1; TRBD2 agrees at 8 bases. The CDR3 extends over 16 amino acids. CDR1 and CDR2 (germline): SGHRS, YFSETQ. The V gene end was trimmed by 2 bases and the J gene end by 0 bases; junction bases not matched to a gene: 5.

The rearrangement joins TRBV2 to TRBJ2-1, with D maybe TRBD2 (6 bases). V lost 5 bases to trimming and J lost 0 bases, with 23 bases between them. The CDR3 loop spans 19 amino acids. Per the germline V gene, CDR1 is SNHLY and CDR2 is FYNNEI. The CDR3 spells CASSINTGTFVSSYNEQFF. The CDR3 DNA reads TGTGCCAGCAGTATCAATACCGGGACTTTTGTTAGCTCCTACAATGAGCAGTTCTTC.

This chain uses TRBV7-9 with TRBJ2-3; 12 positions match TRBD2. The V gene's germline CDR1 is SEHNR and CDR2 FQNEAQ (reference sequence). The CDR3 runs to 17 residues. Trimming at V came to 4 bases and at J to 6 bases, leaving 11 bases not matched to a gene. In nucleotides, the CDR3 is TGTGCCAGCAGCTCCCGCGGGCTAGCGGGAGGGTTGGATACGCAGTATTTT. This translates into CASSSRGLAGGLDTQYF.

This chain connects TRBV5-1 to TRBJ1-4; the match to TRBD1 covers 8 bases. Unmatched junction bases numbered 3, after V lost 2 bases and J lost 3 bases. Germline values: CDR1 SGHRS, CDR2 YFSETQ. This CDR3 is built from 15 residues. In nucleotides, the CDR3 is TGCGCCAGCAGCTTTACAGGGGGGCCTAATGAAAAACTGTTTTTT. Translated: CASSFTGGPNEKLFF.

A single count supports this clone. Here the CDR3 DNA reads TGTGCCAGCAGCTTTCCGGGACAGGGGATCTACGAGCAGTACTTC. Translating it yields CASSFPGQGIYEQYF. V gene TRBV5-4 combines with J gene TRBJ2-7, with 10 bases fitting TRBD1. V trimming: 2 bases; J trimming: 3 bases; junction bases outside the gene matches: 5. The CDR3 is 15 amino acids. Germline CDR1 SGHNT, CDR2 YYREEE (reference sequence).